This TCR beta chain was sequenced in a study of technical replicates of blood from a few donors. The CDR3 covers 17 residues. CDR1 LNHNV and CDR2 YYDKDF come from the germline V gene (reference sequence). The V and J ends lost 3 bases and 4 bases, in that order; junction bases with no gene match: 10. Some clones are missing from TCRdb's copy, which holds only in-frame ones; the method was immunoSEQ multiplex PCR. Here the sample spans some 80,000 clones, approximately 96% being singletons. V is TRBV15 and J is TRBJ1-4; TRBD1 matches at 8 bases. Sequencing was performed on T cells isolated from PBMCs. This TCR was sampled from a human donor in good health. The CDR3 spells CATSRDGQGELNEKLFF. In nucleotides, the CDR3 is TGTGCCACCAGCAGGGATGGACAGGGCGAACTTAATGAAAAACTGTTTTTT.